A single sample is the source of the 32 T cell receptor beta chains below, sequenced in a study of blood T cell repertoires in COVID-19. Assay used: immunoSEQ multiplex PCR; TCRdb lists only in-frame clones, some missing. Of fewer than 450,000 clones listed, about 89% are singletons. Sequenced: peripheral blood. The receptors come from a woman between 50 and 59 years old with COVID-19, enrolled during active disease.

The V call is TRBV4-1, the J call TRBJ2-7, with a tentative D call TRBD2 (5 bases). Trimming pared 0 bases from V and 4 bases from J, leaving 7 bases between. This CDR3 has 13 amino acids. Germline CDR1 and CDR2: MGHRA and YSYEKL. CDR3 nucleotide sequence: TGCGCCAGCAGCCAAGATGGGGAGTACGAGCAGTACTTC. Protein sequence: CASSQDGEYEQYF.

A single count supports this clone. This sequence joins TRBV7-2 and TRBJ2-7, with 7 bases lining up with TRBD2. The CDR3 is made up of 18 amino acids. J gave up 0 bases and V 2 bases, and 13 bases lay outside the gene matches. Per the germline V gene, CDR1 is SGHTA and CDR2 is FQGNSA. The CDR3 coding sequence is TGTGCCAGCAGCTTAACTGTTGGCGGAAGCGGGGTCTCCTACGAGCAGTACTTC. It yields the protein CASSLTVGGSGVSYEQYF.

This chain connects TRBV3-1 (or the pseudogene TRBV3-2) to TRBJ1-2, with a weak D call TRBD1 (5 bases). Trimming removed 1 base at V and 11 bases at J, with 11 bases between. The CDR3 consists of 12 residues. Germline V lookup: CDR1 LGHDT, CDR2 YNNKEL (reference sequence). Here the CDR3 reads CASSQGRGGYTF. CDR3 bases: TGTGCCAGCAGCCAAGGGAGGGGAGGGTACACCTTC.

V usage is TRBV9 and J usage is TRBJ2-5; 9 bases line up with TRBD2. J was trimmed by 5 bases and V by 0 bases; bases with no gene match: 2. The CDR3 has 14 amino acids. Germline V gives CDR1 SGDLS, CDR2 YYNGEE. The CDR3, as DNA: TGTGCCAGCAGCGTAGTAGCGGGAGCGGAGACCCAGTACTTC. This codes for CASSVVAGAETQYF.

The chain joins TRBV29-1 to TRBJ1-3, with 7 positions matching TRBD1. Germline CDR1 and CDR2: SQVTM and ANQGSEA. The CDR3 sequence is 14 residues long. Germline trimming cut 1 base from V and 2 bases from J; bases unmatched to any gene: 2. The CDR3 spells CSVEGGQTGNTIYF. The CDR3 DNA is TGCAGCGTTGAAGGGGGACAGACTGGAAACACCATATATTTT.

This chain links TRBV2 with TRBJ2-5; 8 nucleotides line up with TRBD2. The V segment lost 6 bases and the J segment 1 base; nucleotides outside the gene matches: 1. The CDR3 is 13 residues long. The germline V gene encodes CDR1 SNHLY and CDR2 FYNNEI. CDR3 protein: CASRREAQETQYF. The DNA of the CDR3 is TGTGCCAGCAGGCGGGAGGCCCAAGAGACCCAGTACTTC.

The rearrangement uses TRBV19 and TRBJ1-4; 9 nucleotides match TRBD1. V lost 7 bases to trimming and J lost 10 bases; unmatched junction nucleotides: 10. The CDR3 contains 14 residues. The germline V gene encodes CDR1 LNHDA and CDR2 SQIVND (reference sequence). The CDR3 DNA follows: TGTGCCAGTACCGCCGGGGGACAGGGAGGAAAACTGTTTTTT. It specifies CASTAGGQGGKLFF.

The chain is built from TRBV6-6 and TRBJ1-3, with D perhaps TRBD1 (6 bases). Trimming pared 10 bases from V and 0 bases from J, leaving 10 bases between. From germline, CDR1 is MNHNY and CDR2 SVGAGI (reference sequence). The CDR3 length is 13 residues. CDR3 protein: CATRQVSGNTIYF. The CDR3 DNA reads TGTGCCACCAGACAGGTCTCTGGAAACACCATATATTTT.

This rearrangement joins TRBV7-2 to TRBJ2-7, with TRBD2 as a possible D gene (6 bases). Germline V gene sequence: CDR1 SGHTA, CDR2 FQGNSA. Trimming removed 0 bases from V and 7 bases from J, with 16 bases in between. The CDR3 length is 15 residues. The CDR3 protein is CASSLARDRGKEQYF. CDR3 nucleotides: TGTGCCAGCAGCTTAGCGCGGGACCGGGGGAAGGAGCAGTACTTC. The complete variable domain, with remaining parts taken from reference TRBV7-2 and TRBJ2-7, reads GAGVSQSPSNKVTEKGKDVELRCDPISGHTALYWYRQSLGQGLEFLIYFQGNSAPDKSGLPSDRFSAERTGGSVSTLTIQRTQQEDSAVYLCASSLARDRGKEQYFGPGTRLTVT.

CDR3 sequence: CASSQDSLSPLHF. CDR3 DNA: TGTGCCAGCAGCCAAGACAGTCTTTCACCCCTCCACTTT. V gene TRBV14 combines with J gene TRBJ1-6; no reliable D call. V was cut by 0 bases and J by 9 bases, with 6 bases left in between. Germline-derived CDR1 and CDR2 are SGHDN and FVKESK. This CDR3 comprises 13 residues.

This clone occurred once. V gene TRBV30 combines with J gene TRBJ2-1, with D possibly matching TRBD1 (7 bases). The CDR3 runs 13 residues. The germline V gene encodes CDR1 GTSNPN and CDR2 SVGIG (reference sequence). Between the trimmed V and J ends, which lost 5 bases and 6 bases, there was a span of 14 bases. The CDR3 reads CAWAPGGINEQFF. In DNA form, the CDR3 reads TGTGCCTGGGCCCCAGGGGGGATCAATGAGCAGTTCTTC.

The chain employs TRBV7-2 and TRBJ2-4; unclear D gene. Germline CDR1 is SGHTA and CDR2 is FQGNSA. The CDR3 totals 14 residues. V was pared by 4 bases and J by 3 bases, with 10 bases between. The CDR3 DNA reads TGTGCCAGCAGCTATTACTCAGGCAAAAACATTCAGTACTTC. Protein: CASSYYSGKNIQYF.

The chain recombines TRBV5-1 with TRBJ2-6, with D possibly TRBD1 on 6 matching bases. Germline lookup yields CDR1 SGHRS and CDR2 YFSETQ. This CDR3 is 16 amino acids long. V was trimmed by 0 bases and J by 2 bases, leaving 9 bases between them. CDR3 in amino acids: CASSLGRGPGANVLTF. CDR3 coding DNA: TGCGCCAGCAGCTTGGGCAGGGGTCCTGGGGCCAACGTCCTGACTTTC.

The CDR3 DNA reads TGTGCCATCAGCCCGGCGGACAGGGGTGTATACGAGCAGTACTTC. This codes for CAISPADRGVYEQYF. The chain is built from TRBV10-3 and TRBJ2-7, with TRBD1 identical over 9 bases. This CDR3 comprises 15 residues. V shed 6 bases and J 4 bases; nucleotides not matched to a gene: 10. Germline V gene sequence: CDR1 ENHRY, CDR2 SYGVKD.

The rearrangement joins TRBV5-1 to TRBJ1-6; TRBD1 agrees at 10 bases. From germline, CDR1 is SGHRS and CDR2 YFSETQ. Germline trimming cut 7 bases from V and 8 bases from J; bases unmatched to any gene: 12. There are 16 residues in the CDR3. In nucleotides, the CDR3 is TGCGCCAGCGCCACCCGCGGAGGACAGGGGGATTCACCCCTCCACTTT. The encoded protein is CASATRGGQGDSPLHF.

The V call is TRBV4-1, the J call TRBJ1-5; 7 nucleotides agree with TRBD1. Germline CDR1 reads MGHRA; CDR2 reads YSYEKL. The length of the CDR3 is 16 residues. V lost 0 bases and J lost 6; bases outside the gene matches: 8. In nucleotides, the CDR3 is TGCGCCAGCAGCCAAGAAAGGGCAGGGGGGAGTCAGCCCCAGCATTTT. Its protein is CASSQERAGGSQPQHF.

The chain joins TRBV4-2 to TRBJ2-1; TRBD2 matches at 10 bases. The junction had 12 bases not matched to a gene; V was cut back by 4 bases and J by 9 bases. Germline V gene sequence: CDR1 LGHNA, CDR2 YNFKEQ. This CDR3 has 16 residues. The CDR3 region has the DNA TGTGCCAGCAGCCTGGTAGGTAGCGGGAGGATCCCTGAGCAGTTCTTC. Its translation: CASSLVGSGRIPEQFF.

J is TRBJ1-3 and V is TRBV15; no definite D call. V was trimmed by 0 bases and J by 1 base, leaving 7 bases between them. The germline V gene encodes CDR1 LNHNV and CDR2 YYDKDF (reference sequence). This CDR3 is built from 15 residues. The CDR3 here is CATSRDSGSGNTIYF. CDR3 coding DNA: TGTGCCACCAGCAGAGATTCGGGATCTGGAAACACCATATATTTT.

This rearrangement joins TRBV4-1 to TRBJ2-7, with D possibly being TRBD1 (5 bases). This CDR3 contains 14 residues. Germline loops: CDR1 MGHRA, CDR2 YSYEKL. V was pared by 1 base and J by 4 bases, with 11 bases between. CDR3 in DNA: TGCGCCAGCAGCCAAGGGCCGAGACAGTACGAGCAGTACTTC. Residues: CASSQGPRQYEQYF.

V gene TRBV5-4 combines with J gene TRBJ2-1; D not certain. The CDR3 length is 15 residues. Between the trimmed V and J ends, which lost 0 bases and 5 bases, there was a span of 12 bases. Germline values: CDR1 SGHNT, CDR2 YYREEE (reference sequence). CDR3 in DNA: TGTGCCAGCAGCTTGGATGGCGAGAGGAACAATGAGCAGTTCTTC. Residues: CASSLDGERNNEQFF.

Of note for this clone: Distinct nucleotide sequences in the sample also encode this CDR3. The genes are TRBV24-1 and TRBJ1-2, with D maybe TRBD1 (5 bases). The CDR3 loop spans 12 amino acids. Between the trimmed V and J ends, which lost 2 bases and 7 bases, there was a span of 7 bases. Germline values: CDR1 KGHDR, CDR2 SFDVKD. As DNA, the CDR3 is TGTGCCACCAGTGATTCGGGGGTTGGCTACACCTTC. The encoded protein is CATSDSGVGYTF.

This clone was seen a handful of times. The rearrangement joins TRBV19 to TRBJ1-4; 9 bases line up with TRBD1. V gave up 9 bases and J gave up 2 bases; unmatched junction bases: 13. CDR3 length: 17 amino acids. Per germline, CDR1 LNHDA and CDR2 SQIVND (reference sequence). CDR3 sequence (DNA): TGTGCCAGCGCCGGGGCACAGGGGGCTCTCACTAATGAAAAACTGTTTTTT. This gives the protein CASAGAQGALTNEKLFF.

This chain uses TRBV7-9 with TRBJ2-7; D is ambiguous. The CDR3 sequence is 13 residues long. Germline assignment: CDR1 SEHNR and CDR2 FQNEAQ (reference sequence). V was cut by 4 bases and J by 0 bases, with 7 bases left in between. The CDR3 reads CASSYDSSYEQYF. The CDR3 DNA reads TGTGCCAGCAGCTACGATAGCTCCTACGAGCAGTACTTC.

The gene calls are TRBV18 and TRBJ2-1; weak D call: TRBD2 (6 bases). CDR1 is KGHSH and CDR2 is LQKENI in the germline V gene. CDR3 size: 15 residues. The V and J ends lost 0 bases and 4 bases respectively, with 10 bases between them. In nucleotides, the CDR3 is TGTGCCAGCTCACCACCAGGGACTCTTTACAATGAGCAGTTCTTC. Translation: CASSPPGTLYNEQFF. The full variable domain, in which reference TRBV18 and TRBJ2-1 provide the parts outside the CDR3, is NAGVMQNPRHLVRRRGQEARLRCSPMKGHSHVYWYRQLPEEGLKFMVYLQKENIIDESGMPKERFSAEFPKEGPSILRIQQVVRGDSAAYFCASSPPGTLYNEQFFGPGTRLTVL.

This chain uses TRBV5-6 with TRBJ2-3; a possible D gene is TRBD1 (7 bases). V was trimmed by 3 bases and J by 2 bases, leaving 25 bases between them. The CDR3 has 19 amino acids. CDR1 SGHDT and CDR2 YYEEEE come from the germline V gene. The CDR3 loop reads CASSSTVGGTATYTDTQYF. The DNA of the CDR3 is TGTGCCAGCAGCTCCACTGTTGGGGGGACAGCTACGTACACAGATACGCAGTATTTT. Together with reference TRBV5-6 and TRBJ2-3, the CDR3 gives the full variable domain: DAGVTQSPTHLIKTRGQQVTLRCSPKSGHDTVSWYQQALGQGPQFIFQYYEEEERQRGNFPDRFSGHQFPNYSSELNVNALLLGDSALYLCASSSTVGGTATYTDTQYFGPGTRLTVL.

V usage is TRBV12-3 or TRBV12-4 and J usage is TRBJ1-2, with unresolved D. With 2 bases removed from V and 2 bases from J, the gap between germline ends came to 3 bases. CDR3 length equals 12 residues. CDR3 DNA: TGTGCCAGCAGTTTAAGCAACTATGGCTACACCTTC. Translated, it gives CASSLSNYGYTF.

The genes are TRBV2 and TRBJ2-1; 7 bases are a match to TRBD2. The CDR3 runs 13 residues. In germline, CDR1 is SNHLY, CDR2 FYNNEI. The CDR3 DNA sequence: TGTGCGGGGCGGGAGACTCCCTACAATGAGCAGTTCTTC. Translating gives CAGRETPYNEQFF. Together with reference TRBV2 and TRBJ2-1, the CDR3 gives the full variable domain: EPEVTQTPSHQVTQMGQEVILRCVPISNHLYFYWYRQILGQKVEFLVSFYNNEISEKSEIFDDQFSVERPDGSNFTLKIRSTKLEDSAMYFCAGRETPYNEQFFGPGTRLTVL.

The chain combines TRBV7-2 with TRBJ1-4; the D gene is possibly TRBD1 (5 bases). Looked up from germline, CDR1 is SGHTA and CDR2 is FQGNSA. V lost 5 bases and J 10 bases, leaving 17 bases between the germline ends. The CDR3 runs 14 residues. CDR3 in DNA: TGTGCCAGCAGCCCCCGCCGGCAGGGTCGAAAACTGTTTTTT. Its protein product is CASSPRRQGRKLFF.

The gene calls are TRBV18 and TRBJ2-3, with 7 bases that match TRBD1. V gave up 3 bases and J gave up 10 bases; unmatched junction bases: 10. CDR3 size: 14 residues. Germline values: CDR1 KGHSH, CDR2 LQKENI. DNA of the CDR3: TGTGCCAGCTCACCGACCAGGGGGTCTAACGCGCAGTATTTT. Amino acid sequence: CASSPTRGSNAQYF.

CDR3 sequence reads: CASAAGAVNEQYF. Here the CDR3 DNA reads TGTGCCAGCGCCGCGGGGGCCGTCAACGAGCAGTACTTC. The chain recombines TRBV6-5 with TRBJ2-7; maybe TRBD2 (7 bases). The CDR3 has 13 residues. V gave up 8 bases and J gave up 5 bases, with 16 bases separating them. CDR1 is MNHEY, CDR2 SVGAGI, per germline.

The chain carries TRBV7-8 and TRBJ2-3; D is unresolved. In germline, CDR1 is SGHVS, CDR2 FQNEAQ. Trimming left V 1 base short and J 0 bases short, with 11 bases between. The CDR3 is made up of 16 amino acids. The CDR3 is CASSLGVIPSTDTQYF. In DNA, the CDR3 is TGTGCCAGCAGCTTAGGAGTCATCCCTAGCACAGATACGCAGTATTTT.

The chain links TRBV3-1 (or the pseudogene TRBV3-2) to TRBJ1-6; D is undetermined. CDR3 length equals 12 residues. The V gene's germline CDR1 is LGHDT and CDR2 YNNKEL (reference sequence). Trimming removed 1 base at V and 8 bases at J, with 3 bases between. DNA of the CDR3: TGTGCCAGCAGCCAAGCCGATTCACCCCTCCACTTT. Protein sequence: CASSQADSPLHF.